Sequencing of this TCR beta chain was carried out in a study of shared clonotypes between healthy human individuals. Only in-frame clones appear in the TCRdb table, and some are missing; sequencing was by immunoSEQ multiplex PCR. The sample carries around 1.9 million clones, roughly 91% recorded once. Germline CDR1 WSHSY, CDR2 SAAADI. V lost 4 bases to trimming and J lost 1 base, with 16 bases between them. The CDR3 spans 16 residues. CD45RO-negative, CCR7-positively selected cells formed the naive CD8 fraction, excluding terminally differentiated effector memory CD45RA+ cells. This receptor was obtained from a man aged 18 to 35 in good health. Some clones in this sample may be carry-over from other donors' samples. This chain connects TRBV10-2 to TRBJ1-1; the D gene is possibly TRBD1 (5 bases). Specimen: naive CD8+ T cells from PBMCs. In DNA form, the CDR3 reads TGCGCCAGCAGTGCCCGGTTGGGGGGTTCGAACACTGAAGCTTTCTTT. Translating gives CASSARLGGSNTEAFF.